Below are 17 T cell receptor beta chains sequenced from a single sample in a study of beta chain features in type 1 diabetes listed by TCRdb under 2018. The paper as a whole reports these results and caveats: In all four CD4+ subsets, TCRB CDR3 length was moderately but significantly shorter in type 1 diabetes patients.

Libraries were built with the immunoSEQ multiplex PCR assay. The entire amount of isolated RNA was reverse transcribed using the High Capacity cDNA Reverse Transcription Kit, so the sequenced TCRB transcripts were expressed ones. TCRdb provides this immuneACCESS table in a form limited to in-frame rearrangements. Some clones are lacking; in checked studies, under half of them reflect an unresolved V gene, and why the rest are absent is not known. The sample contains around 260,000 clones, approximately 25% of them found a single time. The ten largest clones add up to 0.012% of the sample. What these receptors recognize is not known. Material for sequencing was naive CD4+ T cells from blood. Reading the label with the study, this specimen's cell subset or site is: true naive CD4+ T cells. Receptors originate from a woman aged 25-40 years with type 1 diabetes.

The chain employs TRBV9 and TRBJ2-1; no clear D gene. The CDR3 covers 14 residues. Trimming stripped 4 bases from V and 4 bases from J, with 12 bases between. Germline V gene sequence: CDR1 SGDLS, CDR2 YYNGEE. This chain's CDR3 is CASSTSPTYNEQFF. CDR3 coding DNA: TGTGCCAGCAGCACGTCCCCAACTTACAATGAGCAGTTCTTC.

The CDR3 loop is CASSRFRTANQPQHF. CDR3 in DNA: TGCGCCAGCAGCCGATTCCGGACAGCCAATCAGCCCCAGCATTTT. The chain couples TRBV4-1 to TRBJ1-5; TRBD1 is a possible D gene (6 bases). Germline V lookup: CDR1 MGHRA, CDR2 YSYEKL. The CDR3 totals 15 residues. Trimming removed 4 bases at V and 3 bases at J, with 13 bases between.

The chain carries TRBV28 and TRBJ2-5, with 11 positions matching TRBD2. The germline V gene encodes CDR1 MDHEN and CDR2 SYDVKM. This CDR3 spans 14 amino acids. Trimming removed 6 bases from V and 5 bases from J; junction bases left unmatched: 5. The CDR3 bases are TGTGCCAGCAGAACTAGCGGGAGATACGAGACCCAGTACTTC. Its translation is CASRTSGRYETQYF.

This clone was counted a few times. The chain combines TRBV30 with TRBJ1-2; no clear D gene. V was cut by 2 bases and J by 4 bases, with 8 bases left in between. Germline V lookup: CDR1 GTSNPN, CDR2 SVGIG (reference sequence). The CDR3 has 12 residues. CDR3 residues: CAWSRGTYGYTF. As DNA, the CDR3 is TGTGCCTGGAGTAGAGGAACCTATGGCTACACCTTC.

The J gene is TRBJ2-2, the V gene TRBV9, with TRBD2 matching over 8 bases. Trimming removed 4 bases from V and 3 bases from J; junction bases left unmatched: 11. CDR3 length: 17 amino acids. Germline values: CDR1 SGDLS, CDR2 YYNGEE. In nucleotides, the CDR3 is TGTGCCAGCAGCCCGGGGGGGTGGGGACAACACACCGGGGAGCTGTTTTTT. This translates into CASSPGGWGQHTGELFF.

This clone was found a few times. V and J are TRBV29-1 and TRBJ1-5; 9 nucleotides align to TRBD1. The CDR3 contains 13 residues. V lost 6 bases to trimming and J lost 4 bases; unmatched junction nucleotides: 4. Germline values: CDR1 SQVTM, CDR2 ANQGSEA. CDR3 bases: TGCAGCGTCCGGGACAGGGCGAATCAGCCCCAGCATTTT. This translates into CSVRDRANQPQHF. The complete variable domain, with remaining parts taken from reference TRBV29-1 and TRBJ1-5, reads SAVISQKPSRDICQRGTSLTIQCQVDSQVTMMFWYRQQPGQSLTLIATANQGSEATYESGFVIDKFPISRPNLTFSTLTVSNMSPEDSSIYLCSVRDRANQPQHFGDGTRLSIL.

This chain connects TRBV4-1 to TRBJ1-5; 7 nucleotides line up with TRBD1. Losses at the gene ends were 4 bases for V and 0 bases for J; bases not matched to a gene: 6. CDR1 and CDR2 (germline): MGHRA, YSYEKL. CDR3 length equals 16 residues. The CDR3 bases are TGCGCCAGCAGCCCCTGGACAGGAAATAGCAATCAGCCCCAGCATTTT. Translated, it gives CASSPWTGNSNQPQHF.

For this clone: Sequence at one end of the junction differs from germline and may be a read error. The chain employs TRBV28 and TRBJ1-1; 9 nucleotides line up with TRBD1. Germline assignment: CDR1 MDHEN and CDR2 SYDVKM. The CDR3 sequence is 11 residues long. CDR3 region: CASSYSGGTGF. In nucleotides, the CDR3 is TGTGCCAGCAGTTATTCCGGAGGGACAGGGTTT.

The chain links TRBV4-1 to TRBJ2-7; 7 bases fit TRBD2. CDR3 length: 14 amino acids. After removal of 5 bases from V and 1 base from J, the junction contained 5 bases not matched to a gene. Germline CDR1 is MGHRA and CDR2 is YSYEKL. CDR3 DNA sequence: TGCGCCAGCAGCAATTTAGCGGGTTCCTACGAGCAGTACTTC. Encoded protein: CASSNLAGSYEQYF.

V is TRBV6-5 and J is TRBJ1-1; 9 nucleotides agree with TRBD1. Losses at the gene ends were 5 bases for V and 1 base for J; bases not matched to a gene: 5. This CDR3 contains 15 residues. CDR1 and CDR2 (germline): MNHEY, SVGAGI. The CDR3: CASSRPGQGNTEAFF. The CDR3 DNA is TGTGCCAGCAGTCGACCGGGACAGGGGAACACTGAAGCTTTCTTT.

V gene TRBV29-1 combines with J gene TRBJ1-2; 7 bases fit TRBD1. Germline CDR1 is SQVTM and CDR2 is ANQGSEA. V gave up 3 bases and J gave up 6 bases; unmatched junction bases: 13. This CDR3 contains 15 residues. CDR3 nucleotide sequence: TGCAGCGTTGACGATGGGACAGCCACCTTCGATGGCTACACCTTC. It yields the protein CSVDDGTATFDGYTF.

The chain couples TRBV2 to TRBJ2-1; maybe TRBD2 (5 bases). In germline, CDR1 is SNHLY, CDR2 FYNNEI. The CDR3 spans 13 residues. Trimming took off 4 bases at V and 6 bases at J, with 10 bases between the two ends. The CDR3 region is CASSGSGLNEQFF. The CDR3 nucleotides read TGTGCCAGCAGTGGCAGTGGACTCAATGAGCAGTTCTTC.

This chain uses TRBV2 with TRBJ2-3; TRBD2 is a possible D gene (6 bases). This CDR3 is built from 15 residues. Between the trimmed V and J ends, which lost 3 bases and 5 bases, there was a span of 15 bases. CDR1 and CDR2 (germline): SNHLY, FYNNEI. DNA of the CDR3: TGTGCCAGCAGTGATTTGAGGCAGGGAGGAGATACGCAGTATTTT. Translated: CASSDLRQGGDTQYF.

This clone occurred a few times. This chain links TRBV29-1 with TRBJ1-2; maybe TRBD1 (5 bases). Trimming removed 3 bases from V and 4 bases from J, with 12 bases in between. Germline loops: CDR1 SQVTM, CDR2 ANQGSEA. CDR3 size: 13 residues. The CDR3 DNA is TGCAGCGTTGAGACAGTTGTTGGCTATGGCTACACCTTC. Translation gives CSVETVVGYGYTF.

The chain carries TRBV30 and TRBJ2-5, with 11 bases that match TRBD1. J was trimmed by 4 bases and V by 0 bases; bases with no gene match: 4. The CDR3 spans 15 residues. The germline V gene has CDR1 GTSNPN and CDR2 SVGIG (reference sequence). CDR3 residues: CAWSVIGTGGETQYF. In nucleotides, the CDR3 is TGTGCCTGGAGTGTCATTGGGACAGGGGGAGAGACCCAGTACTTC.

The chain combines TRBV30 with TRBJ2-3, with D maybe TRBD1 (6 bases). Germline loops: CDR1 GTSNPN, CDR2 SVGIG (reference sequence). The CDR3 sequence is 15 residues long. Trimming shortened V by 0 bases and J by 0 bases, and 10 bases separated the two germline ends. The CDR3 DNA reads TGTGCCTGGAGTGTAGGGGGTTTTAGCACAGATACGCAGTATTTT. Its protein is CAWSVGGFSTDTQYF.

CDR3 coding DNA: TGTGCCTGGAGTGTCGGATGGACTAGCGGGAGGGGAGACAATGAGCAGTTCTTC. This codes for CAWSVGWTSGRGDNEQFF. The chain carries TRBV30 and TRBJ2-1, with 15 positions matching TRBD2. This CDR3 contains 18 residues. Germline V gene lookup returns CDR1 GTSNPN and CDR2 SVGIG (reference sequence). The J segment lost 5 bases and the V segment lost 0 bases, leaving 8 bases of the junction unmatched.